This TCR beta chain was identified in a study of cytomegalovirus exposure and HLA in healthy donors. Study-level findings and limits: Many donors shared some public TCRs, even though most TCR sequences were rare.

A multiplex PCR was run with 60 Vbeta primers and 13 Jbeta primers. Generated by immunoSEQ multiplex PCR, the TCRdb table keeps only in-frame clones and is missing some. The sample records 100,000 or so clones, approximately 77% being singletons. For this clone: The antigen remains undetermined.

This CDR3 comprises 13 residues. Germline V CDR1 and CDR2: SNHLY, FYNNEI. With 6 bases removed from V and 6 bases from J, the gap between germline ends came to 11 bases. V and J are TRBV2 and TRBJ2-2; D remains ambiguous. The TCR originated in a woman aged 40 to 55 in good health and CMV-seronegative. The material sequenced was PBMCs. The CDR3 here is CASRGPGPGELFF. The CDR3 DNA reads as TGTGCCAGCAGGGGCCCCGGTCCCGGGGAGCTGTTTTTT.